This passage covers 28 T cell receptor beta chains from one sample sequenced in a study of blood T cells in healthy people across ages. With a J-beta primer mix and a sample-barcoded 5' primer, a second PCR ran about 6 to 11 cycles. TCRdb fed the 5' RACE reads into MiXCR, producing one record per CDR3 protein. The data contain over a million distinct CDR3 sequences, around two fifths of them singletons. The specimen was blood. The receptors were gathered from a woman under 30 in good health.

The sample holds a few counts of this clonotype. The rearrangement joins TRBV11-2 to TRBJ1-2; D is perhaps TRBD1 (5 bases). CDR1 is SGHAT and CDR2 is FQNNGV in the germline V gene. The CDR3 is 16 residues long. V was clipped by 4 bases and J by 3 bases, with 18 bases between them. The CDR3 DNA sequence: TGTGCCAGCAGCTCACCTCAGGGAAATATTTACTATGGCTACACCTTC. Protein: CASSSPQGNIYYGYTF.

The chain couples TRBV20-1 to TRBJ1-1, with D uncertain. The CDR3 sequence is 14 residues long. In germline, CDR1 is DFQATT, CDR2 SNEGSKA (reference sequence). The V end lost 5 bases, the J end lost 1 base, and 14 bases lay between the germline ends. The CDR3 reads CSAALGGPNTEAFF. CDR3 nucleotide sequence: TGCAGTGCTGCGCTCGGAGGGCCGAACACTGAAGCTTTCTTT.

The V call is TRBV11-2, the J call TRBJ1-4; 7 nucleotides align to TRBD1. The germline V gene has CDR1 SGHAT and CDR2 FQNNGV. The V and J ends lost 3 bases and 6 bases, in that order; junction bases with no gene match: 13. This CDR3 comprises 17 residues. CDR3 nucleotide sequence: TGTGCCAGCAGCTTTGGACAGGAGATTCTGAACGATGAAAAACTGTTTTTT. This gives the protein CASSFGQEILNDEKLFF. The full variable domain, its missing parts supplied by reference TRBV11-2 and TRBJ1-4, is EAGVAQSPRYKIIEKRQSVAFWCNPISGHATLYWYQQILGQGPKLLIQFQNNGVVDDSQLPKDRFSAERLKGVDSTLKIQPAKLEDSAVYLCASSFGQEILNDEKLFFGSGTQLSVL.

The chain employs TRBV2 and TRBJ2-5; 10 nucleotides agree with TRBD2. V was pared by 10 bases and J by 7 bases, with 6 bases of the junction left unmatched. This CDR3 has 12 amino acids. Germline V gives CDR1 SNHLY, CDR2 FYNNEI. The CDR3 sequence: CANEREGGTQYF. Written as DNA, the CDR3 is TGTGCCAACGAGCGGGAGGGGGGGACCCAGTACTTC.

Worth noting for this clonotype: An end of the junction differs from the germline gene, which may be a read error. The chain is built from TRBV6-1 and TRBJ2-1; the D call may be TRBD1 or TRBD2 (5 bases each). Germline CDR1 reads MNHNS; CDR2 reads SASEGT. The CDR3 covers 14 residues. CDR3 DNA sequence: TGTGCCGGCAGTGATGGACGGGGCCCTAATGAGCAGTTCTTC. Protein sequence: CAGSDGRGPNEQFF.

This clonotype was seen more than once but under ten times. V and J are TRBV12-3 or TRBV12-4 and TRBJ2-5, with a tentative D call TRBD1 (5 bases). V lost 10 bases, J lost 1 base, and 16 bases lay in between. This CDR3 contains 14 residues. The CDR3 DNA reads as TGTGCCACCCAGGGCGGTTCGGTCCAAGAGACCCAGTACTTC. It yields the protein CATQGGSVQETQYF.

In its sample, this clonotype was seen a few times. This sequence joins TRBV20-1 and TRBJ1-2; D is possibly TRBD1 (6 bases). There are 15 residues in the CDR3. V dropped 3 bases and J dropped 8 bases, with 22 bases sitting between them. Germline CDR1 and CDR2: DFQATT and SNEGSKA (reference sequence). The CDR3: CSASTPIYRVLGYTF. In DNA, the CDR3 is TGCAGTGCTAGTACTCCCATTTACAGGGTTCTAGGCTACACCTTC.

The chain has TRBV15 and TRBJ1-6, with 7 bases that match TRBD1. CDR3 length: 15 amino acids. CDR1 is LNHNV and CDR2 is YYDKDF in the germline V gene (reference sequence). V was pared by 0 bases and J by 9 bases, with 5 bases of the junction left unmatched. The CDR3 DNA reads as TGTGCCACCAGCAGAGATCAAGGGGGCATTTCACCCCTCCACTTT. This sequence encodes CATSRDQGGISPLHF.

There are a few counts of this clonotype. This chain uses TRBV5-1 with TRBJ2-3; unclear D gene. This CDR3 is 15 amino acids long. In germline, CDR1 is SGHRS, CDR2 YFSETQ. V was trimmed by 4 bases and J by 2 bases, leaving 14 bases between them. CDR3 sequence reads: CASSPEALNTDTQYF. CDR3 in DNA: TGCGCCAGCAGCCCCGAGGCGCTAAACACAGATACGCAGTATTTT.

The chain joins TRBV29-1 to TRBJ1-1; TRBD1 is a possible D gene (6 bases). Germline-derived CDR1 and CDR2 are SQVTM and ANQGSEA. The CDR3 extends over 14 amino acids. Trimming pared 4 bases from V and 8 bases from J, leaving 20 bases between. The DNA of the CDR3 is TGCAGCGTTGCGAGGGGGGTTTATGTCTCGGAAGCTTTCTTT. It encodes CSVARGVYVSEAFF.

Only a few counts were recorded for this clonotype. This chain connects TRBV5-1 to TRBJ2-1; 12 bases line up with TRBD2. There are 16 residues in the CDR3. Germline loops: CDR1 SGHRS, CDR2 YFSETQ. V lost 3 bases to trimming and J lost 4 bases; unmatched junction nucleotides: 5. This CDR3 is CASSWASGREYNEQFF. For the CDR3, the DNA is TGCGCCAGCAGCTGGGCTAGCGGGAGGGAATACAATGAGCAGTTCTTC.

This chain uses TRBV30 with TRBJ2-1; D possibly corresponds to TRBD2 (6 bases). Germline CDR1 reads GTSNPN; CDR2 reads SVGIG (reference sequence). Trimming removed 3 bases from V and 2 bases from J, with 14 bases in between. The CDR3 consists of 15 residues. The CDR3 sequence is CAWSPTGSTYNEQFF. Written as DNA, the CDR3 is TGTGCCTGGAGCCCTACCGGGAGCACCTACAATGAGCAGTTCTTC.

The chain combines TRBV6-1 with TRBJ2-1, with D perhaps TRBD1 or TRBD2 (5 bases each). The assigned J gene may be wrong: the sequence end matches TRBJ2-7 better. This CDR3 is 17 amino acids long. CDR1 is MNHNS and CDR2 is SASEGT in the germline V gene. This CDR3 is CASTPRERTSSYNEQYF. The CDR3 nucleotides read TGTGCCAGCACCCCTCGAGAGCGGACAAGCTCCTACAATGAGCAGTACTTC.

The chain recombines TRBV10-3 with TRBJ1-5; no clear D gene. Germline V gene data show CDR1 as ENHRY and CDR2 as SYGVKD. The CDR3 is made up of 14 amino acids. V was shortened by 6 bases and J by 6 bases, with 15 bases between the two germline ends. The CDR3 is CAISESTPGQPQHF. CDR3 nucleotide sequence: TGTGCCATCAGCGAGAGTACCCCGGGTCAGCCCCAGCATTTT.

This clonotype was counted a single time. The rearrangement uses TRBV20-1 and TRBJ2-7; 9 nucleotides line up with TRBD1. The last part of the DNA fits TRBJ2-5 better; the J call may be wrong. In germline, CDR1 is DFQATT, CDR2 SNEGSKA (reference sequence). The CDR3 totals 13 residues. CDR3 residues: CSATRTGVETQYF. Written as DNA, the CDR3 is TGCAGTGCTACCAGGACAGGGGTCGAGACCCAGTACTTC.

This clonotype was recorded many times. The CDR3 DNA reads TGTGCCAGCAGCCCCCAAGCCGGGACGGATGGAAAGCAGTACTTC. This encodes CASSPQAGTDGKQYF. The V and J genes are TRBV11-2 and TRBJ2-7; D may be TRBD1 or TRBD2 (5 bases each). CDR3 size: 15 residues. Germline-derived CDR1 and CDR2 are SGHAT and FQNNGV. The V gene lost 5 bases and the J gene lost 8 bases, with 22 bases spanning the gap. The variable domain in full, completed from reference TRBV11-2 and TRBJ2-7, reads EAGVAQSPRYKIIEKRQSVAFWCNPISGHATLYWYQQILGQGPKLLIQFQNNGVVDDSQLPKDRFSAERLKGVDSTLKIQPAKLEDSAVYLCASSPQAGTDGKQYFGPGTRLTVT.

V and J are TRBV7-2 and TRBJ1-5, with 8 positions matching TRBD1. Germline values: CDR1 SGHTA, CDR2 FQGNSA. CDR3 size: 16 residues. Trimming took 4 bases from V and 7 from J; bases not matched to a gene: 12. The CDR3 DNA follows: TGTGCCAGCAGCTCATACGGACAGGGTGCCCACCAGCCCCAGCATTTT. This gives the protein CASSSYGQGAHQPQHF.

This clonotype was seen only once. One end of the junction does not line up with germline, which may come from a read error. V usage is TRBV6-5 and J usage is TRBJ1-4; the D is unclear. Germline V gene sequence: CDR1 MNHEY, CDR2 SVGAGI. The CDR3 loop spans 15 amino acids. The CDR3: CASGPSRGLYEELFF. For the CDR3, the DNA is TGTGCCAGCGGCCCAAGTAGAGGCTTGTATGAAGAACTGTTTTTT.

This clonotype has more than one count but fewer than ten. Sequence at one end of the junction differs from germline and may be a read error. This chain joins TRBV6-5 and TRBJ2-6; the D is unclear. Germline-derived CDR1 and CDR2 are MNHEY and SVGAGI. This CDR3 spans 14 amino acids. CDR3 region: CATSTFSGANVLTF. The CDR3 DNA is TGTGCCACCAGTACTTTCTCTGGGGCCAACGTCCTGACTTTC.

J is TRBJ2-1 and V is TRBV4-1; D is possibly TRBD2 (5 bases). Germline V lookup: CDR1 MGHRA, CDR2 YSYEKL. V lost 0 bases, J lost 10 bases, and 13 bases lay in between. The CDR3 spans 14 residues. The CDR3 sequence is CASSQDRRAPEQFF. The CDR3, as DNA: TGCGCCAGCAGCCAAGATCGGCGGGCGCCCGAGCAGTTCTTC.

CDR3 sequence (DNA): TGTGCCAGCAGTTTATATTCCAGCGGGATGGAGACCCAGTACTTC. Its protein is CASSLYSSGMETQYF. The rearrangement uses TRBV12-3 or TRBV12-4 and TRBJ2-5; 7 bases match TRBD2. The J segment lost 5 bases and the V segment lost 2 bases, leaving 8 bases of the junction unmatched. The CDR3 length is 15 residues.

This chain connects TRBV20-1 to TRBJ2-3; 13 bases fit TRBD2. After removal of 5 bases from V and 2 bases from J, the junction contained 10 bases not matched to a gene. The CDR3 sequence is 17 residues long. Germline lookup yields CDR1 DFQATT and CDR2 SNEGSKA (reference sequence). CDR3 sequence (DNA): TGCAGTGCTTTGCGGACTAGCGGGAGTTCCCTCACAGATACGCAGTATTTT. Its translation is CSALRTSGSSLTDTQYF.

V usage is TRBV5-4 and J usage is TRBJ2-3; 8 nucleotides line up with TRBD2. Germline V gene lookup returns CDR1 SGHNT and CDR2 YYREEE (reference sequence). The CDR3 is 16 residues long. The ends lost 2 bases at V and 0 bases at J; junction bases unmatched: 5. Here the CDR3 DNA reads TGTGCCAGCAGCTTTGGAAGCGGGAGCAGCACAGATACGCAGTATTTT. Translating it yields CASSFGSGSSTDTQYF.

Turning to this clonotype: A read error is possible here, since a much larger clone lies one base away. The chain is built from TRBV3-1 and TRBJ2-7; D ambiguous. Germline V gives CDR1 LGHDT, CDR2 YNNKEL (reference sequence). V shed 1 base and J shed 0 bases, with 7 bases lying between them. The CDR3 runs to 14 residues. The CDR3 sequence is CASSQGRISYEQYF. DNA for the CDR3: TGTGCCAGCAGCCAAGGGCGGATCTCCTACGAGCAGTACTTC.

J is TRBJ2-1 and V is TRBV2, with a weak D call TRBD1 (6 bases). Trimming removed 6 bases at V and 10 bases at J, with 16 bases between. The germline CDR1 and CDR2 sequences are SNHLY and FYNNEI. The CDR3 runs 13 residues. CDR3 DNA: TGTGCCAGCAGGGAGACAGGTACAACCGAGCAGTTCTTC. Encoded protein: CASRETGTTEQFF.

This clonotype was found a few times. The rearrangement joins TRBV29-1 to TRBJ2-7, with a tentative D call TRBD1 (6 bases). The length of the CDR3 is 13 residues. CDR1 is SQVTM and CDR2 is ANQGSEA in the germline V gene. V lost 2 bases and J lost 4, with 12 bases in between. CDR3 bases: TGCAGCGTTGAATCGGCTAGGGGGTACGAGCAGTACTTC. This sequence encodes CSVESARGYEQYF.

V usage is TRBV29-1 and J usage is TRBJ2-4; D possibly corresponds to TRBD1 (5 bases). The CDR3 is 10 residues long. Between the trimmed V and J ends, which lost 4 bases and 13 bases, there was a span of 11 bases. Germline lookup yields CDR1 SQVTM and CDR2 ANQGSEA. The DNA for the CDR3 is TGCAGCGTTGTGGGGCGAGAGCAGTACTTC. The encoded protein is CSVVGREQYF.

V gene TRBV5-1 combines with J gene TRBJ2-1; D possibly corresponds to TRBD2 (5 bases). The V gene lost 9 bases and the J gene lost 2 bases, with 18 bases spanning the gap. Germline CDR1 reads SGHRS; CDR2 reads YFSETQ. This CDR3 contains 15 residues. The CDR3 DNA follows: TGCGCCACCCGTCCCGGGGAGTTGGCCTACAATGAGCAGTTCTTC. It is translated as CATRPGELAYNEQFF.